Following are 6 T cell receptor beta chains from one sample sequenced in a study of long-term antiretroviral therapy in people with HIV. Runs used v3.0 of the immunoSEQ assay and were done at survey level. TCRdb's table, derived via immunoSEQ multiplex PCR, lists solely in-frame clones and lacks some. The sample holds 15,000 to 20,000 clones, around 81% seen once. The sequences come from unsorted PBMCs, collected 2.2 years after starting antiretroviral therapy. These receptors were collected from a man aged 45-65 years with HIV.

This clone was observed a handful of times. The V call is TRBV29-1, the J call TRBJ2-7; D is undetermined. V was trimmed by 4 bases and J by 2 bases, leaving 6 bases between them. From germline, CDR1 is SQVTM and CDR2 ANQGSEA. This CDR3 is built from 11 residues. The CDR3 reads CSVAFTYEQYF. In DNA form, the CDR3 reads TGCAGCGTTGCATTTACCTACGAGCAGTACTTC.

The chain uses TRBV10-2 and TRBJ2-1; 7 nucleotides match TRBD2. V lost 5 bases to trimming and J lost 8 bases; unmatched junction nucleotides: 9. The CDR3 loop spans 14 amino acids. Germline loops: CDR1 WSHSY, CDR2 SAAADI. The CDR3 region has the DNA TGCGCCAGCAGTCATCGCGGGAGTAGCCATGAGCAGTTCTTC. Translated, it gives CASSHRGSSHEQFF.

This chain joins TRBV28 and TRBJ2-2, with 9 bases identical to TRBD2. CDR1 is MDHEN, CDR2 SYDVKM, per germline. V was clipped by 3 bases and J by 1 base; unmatched bases: 3. The CDR3 is 16 amino acids. CDR3 nucleotides: TGTGCCAGCAGTTTTGCGGGAGGGGAGAACACCGGGGAGCTGTTTTTT. This translates into CASSFAGGENTGELFF.

This clone was seen a handful of times. V usage is TRBV30 and J usage is TRBJ2-2; D is unresolved. Trimming shortened V by 1 base and J by 5 bases, and 8 bases separated the two germline ends. Germline lookup yields CDR1 GTSNPN and CDR2 SVGIG (reference sequence). CDR3 length: 13 residues. The CDR3 here is CAWSDGVTGELFF. CDR3 nucleotides: TGTGCCTGGAGTGATGGGGTGACCGGGGAGCTGTTTTTT.

The rearrangement uses TRBV14 and TRBJ2-2; 11 nucleotides line up with TRBD1. Germline CDR1 reads SGHDN; CDR2 reads FVKESK. The CDR3 loop spans 15 amino acids. The ends lost 5 bases at V and 4 bases at J; junction bases unmatched: 3. The DNA of the CDR3 is TGTGCCAGCAGCTTGGACAGGGGGCTCACCGGGGAGCTGTTTTTT. Its translation: CASSLDRGLTGELFF.

CDR3 protein: CAVGAGGKETQYF. The CDR3 nucleotides read TGTGCAGTAGGAGCGGGAGGAAAAGAGACCCAGTACTTC. The gene calls are TRBV5-4 and TRBJ2-5, with 9 positions matching TRBD2. CDR1 and CDR2 (germline): SGHNT, YYREEE (reference sequence). The CDR3 has 13 residues.